A selection of T cell receptor beta chains follows, all from one sample in a study of blood T cell repertoires in COVID-19. Produced via immunoSEQ multiplex PCR; TCRdb's table is partial and in-frame only. The profile shows 80,000 to 95,000 clones, roughly 80% of them singletons. The sequencing sample was made of peripheral blood. These receptors all stem from a woman older than 75 with active or convalescent COVID-19. Both conserved end residues are part of each CDR3. The order of the fields is CDR3 DNA, CDR3 protein, J gene, clone size, V gene, D gene. D genes are given only for firm matches. Rows may omit the clone size; those that give it use once, few, many or a size class.

TGTGCCAGCAGCCCATCGGGGGGACGGGAGACCCAGTACTTC	CASSPSGGRETQYF	TRBJ2-5	-	TRBV7-2	TRBD2
TGTGCCACCAGTATAGCGGGGACCACCGGGGAGCTGTTTTTT	CATSIAGTTGELFF	TRBJ2-2	-	TRBV10-3	TRBD2
TGTGCCAGCTCGGGGACAGGGGGCAGGGAAGAGCAGTACTTC	CASSGTGGREEQYF	TRBJ2-7	-	TRBV28	TRBD1
TGTGCCAGCAGCTTAGATCTGTACGGGGGAGCTTTCTTT	CASSLDLYGGAFF	TRBJ1-1	-	TRBV11-2	-
TGTGCCTGGACTGGACAGCTCAATCAGCCCCAGCATTTT	CAWTGQLNQPQHF	TRBJ1-5	few	TRBV30	-
TGTGCCACCAGCAGAGATCACGGGAGGGCCTCCTCCTACAATGAGCAGTTCTTC	CATSRDHGRASSYNEQFF	TRBJ2-1	once	TRBV15	TRBD2
TGTGCCAGCAGCGTAGACGGCACTGAAGCTTTCTTT	CASSVDGTEAFF	TRBJ1-1	once	TRBV9	-
TGTGCCAGCAGCTTAGCGAGGACGGATACAGGGAGTTACCTGTTTTTT	CASSLARTDTGSYLFF	TRBJ1-4	few	TRBV7-2	-
TGTGCCAGCAGGGGGACAGGGAAAGAGTCTGAAGCTTTCTTT	CASRGTGKESEAFF	TRBJ1-1	-	TRBV6-6	TRBD1
TGTGCCACGAGAGAAGGCAGGGGAGACTATGGCTACACCTTC	CATREGRGDYGYTF	TRBJ1-2	-	TRBV10-3	-
TGTGCCAGCAGCTTAGCACCAGCGGGGGGGCAAGATACGCAGTATTTT	CASSLAPAGGQDTQYF	TRBJ2-3	-	TRBV7-2	TRBD2
TGTGCCTGGACTAACAGGGGGCCAGATACGCAGTATTTT	CAWTNRGPDTQYF	TRBJ2-3	-	TRBV30	TRBD1
TGTGCCAGCAGCTTGGCTCGGGGGATCAATGAGCAGTTCTTC	CASSLARGINEQFF	TRBJ2-1	-	TRBV7-8	-
TGTGCCAGCAGCCAGGCGGGAGGGGGCTACGAGCAGTACTTC	CASSQAGGGYEQYF	TRBJ2-7	-	TRBV3-1/TRBV3-2	TRBD2
TGTGCCAGTAGTAAGTTCGCGGGGGGCCCATCCTATGGCTACACCTTC	CASSKFAGGPSYGYTF	TRBJ1-2	-	TRBV19	-
TGTGCCGGGGTCCAGGGGGGTACGCAGTATTTT	CAGVQGGTQYF	TRBJ2-3	few	TRBV7-2	-
TGTGCCAGCAGAGCACAGGTATCCCAGCATTTT	CASRAQVSQHF	TRBJ1-5	-	TRBV28	-
TGTGCCAGCAGCTTAGGGGGACTAGACGGCGGGGAGCTGTTTTTT	CASSLGGLDGGELFF	TRBJ2-2	few	TRBV7-2	TRBD2
TGCAGCGTTGAGGTCCCAGGGGGGTTCAACACTGAAGCTTTCTTT	CSVEVPGGFNTEAFF	TRBJ1-1	-	TRBV29-1	TRBD1
TGTGCCAGCAGTTACGAGACGAACACCGGGGAGCTGTTTTTT	CASSYETNTGELFF	TRBJ2-2	-	TRBV6-6	-
TGTGCCATCAGTGAAACAGGTGGAAAATATCAGCCCCAGCATTTT	CAISETGGKYQPQHF	TRBJ1-5	-	TRBV10-3	-
TGTGCCAGCAGCCCGGGACAGCGGCATTCACCCCTCCACTTT	CASSPGQRHSPLHF	TRBJ1-6	-	TRBV7-2	TRBD1
TGTGCCAGCAGTTTGCATCTAGCGGGGGGGCTCAATGAGCAGTTCTTC	CASSLHLAGGLNEQFF	TRBJ2-1	-	TRBV27	TRBD2
TGTGCCAGCAGCTTAGGACAGGGGTCCCCCCTCCACTTT	CASSLGQGSPLHF	TRBJ1-6	once	TRBV7-2	TRBD1
TGTGCCAGCAGCCGCGGGAGCACCGGGGAGCTGTTTTTT	CASSRGSTGELFF	TRBJ2-2	once	TRBV11-1	TRBD2
TGTGCCAGCAGTTCTGCGGGCCCCTCCTACAATGAGCAGTTCTTC	CASSSAGPSYNEQFF	TRBJ2-1	-	TRBV6-2/TRBV6-3	-